Sequencing of this T cell receptor (beta chain) was carried out in a study of spatial heterogeneity in lung cancer. About the research overall: As counted in raw reads, each unique TCR and UMI combination appeared more than ten times on average. Study outcomes and limitations: Compared with follow-up, resection was when ubiquitous expanded tumor TCRs appeared in blood more.

TCRdb reprocessed the 5' RACE reads via MiXCR and lists one record per CDR3 protein. The sample contains just under 45,000 distinct CDR3 sequences, under 25% of which appear only once. This clonotype was counted between two and nine times. The antigen is unknown. Germline loops: CDR1 SNHLY, CDR2 FYNNEI. The germline V and J ends were trimmed by 3 bases and 2 bases, with 13 bases remaining between them. The CDR3 is 15 residues long. Time point given: blood at routine non-recurrence follow-up after resection. The clonotype was recovered from a female donor with early-stage non-small cell lung cancer. This specimen consisted of PBMCs, obtained at follow-up. The rearrangement links TRBV2 to TRBJ2-5; D ambiguous. In nucleotides, the CDR3 is TGTGCCAGCAGTGACGGTTTCGGCGGACAAGAGACCCAGTACTTC. This encodes CASSDGFGGQETQYF.